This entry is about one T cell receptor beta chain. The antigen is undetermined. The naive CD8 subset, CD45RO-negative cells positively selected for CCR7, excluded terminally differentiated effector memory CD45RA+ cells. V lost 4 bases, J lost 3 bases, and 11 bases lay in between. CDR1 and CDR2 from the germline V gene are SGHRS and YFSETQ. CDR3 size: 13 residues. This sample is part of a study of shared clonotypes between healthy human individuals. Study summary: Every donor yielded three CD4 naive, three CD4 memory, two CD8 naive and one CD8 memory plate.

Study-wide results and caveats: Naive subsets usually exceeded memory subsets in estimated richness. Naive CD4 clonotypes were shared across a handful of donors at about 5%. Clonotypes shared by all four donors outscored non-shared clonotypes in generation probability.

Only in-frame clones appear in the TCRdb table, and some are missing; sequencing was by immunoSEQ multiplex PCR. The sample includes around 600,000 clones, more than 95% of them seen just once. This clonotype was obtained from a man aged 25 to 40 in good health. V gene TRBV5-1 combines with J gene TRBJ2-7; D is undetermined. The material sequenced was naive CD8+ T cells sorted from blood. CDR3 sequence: CASSRNLGYEQYF. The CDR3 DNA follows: TGCGCCAGCAGCCGGAACCTAGGCTACGAGCAGTACTTC.